This T cell receptor (beta chain) was found in a study of early stage breast cancer tumors. Findings of the study overall: Chain pairing and CD4, CD8 or FOXP3 expression were not captured. Commonly generated sequences made up most enriched TCRB sequences shared between patients.

Here immunoSEQ multiplex PCR was the method, and the copy in TCRdb shows in-frame clones only, minus some. The sample shows over 25,000 clones, 55% to 75% of them seen only once. A word on this clone: Antigen: not known.

Unmatched junction bases numbered 4, after V lost 0 bases and J lost 3 bases. The germline CDR1 and CDR2 sequences are LGHNA and YSLEER. The CDR3 covers 17 residues. The specimen was blood. The chain joins TRBV4-3 to TRBJ2-2; 10 bases are a match to TRBD1. The sequence was obtained from a person aged 45 to 59 with breast cancer. The CDR3 nucleotides are TGCGCCAGCAGCCAAGATCGAGGGACAGGGGACACCGGGGAGCTGTTTTTT. As protein: CASSQDRGTGDTGELFF.